The 3 T cell receptor beta chains given below trace back to one sample, sequenced in a study of identical twins. Each CDR3 protein is one row after TCRdb ran MiXCR on the 5' RACE reads. The sample shows about 730,000 distinct CDR3 sequences, 21% of them seen only once. This sample was shared with a second study, whose subject was T cells expressing NK-cell markers.

Sequencing was performed on PBMCs. The receptors originated from a young woman in good health.

This clonotype was seen only a few times. CDR3 in DNA: TGTGCCACCAGCAGACCCGTCCGGGACAGTAAAGAGCAGTTCTTC. It yields the protein CATSRPVRDSKEQFF. J is TRBJ2-1 and V is TRBV15; 7 bases are a match to TRBD1. Unmatched junction bases numbered 11, after V lost 2 bases and J lost 10 bases. The germline gives CDR1 LNHNV, CDR2 YYDKDF (reference sequence). CDR3 length equals 15 residues.

J is TRBJ2-1 and V is TRBV6-5; 8 nucleotides match TRBD2. The CDR3 has 16 residues. Germline assignment: CDR1 MNHEY and CDR2 SVGAGI. The J segment lost 3 bases and the V segment lost 1 base, leaving 5 bases of the junction unmatched. CDR3 nucleotides: TGTGCCAGCAGTTACTTGGGCGGGGGGATCTACAATGAGCAGTTCTTC. Translating gives CASSYLGGGIYNEQFF.

This clonotype was seen only a few times. This rearrangement joins TRBV4-2 to TRBJ2-7; D may be TRBD1 or TRBD2 (5 bases each). CDR1 and CDR2 from the germline V gene are LGHNA and YNFKEQ. The CDR3 extends over 13 amino acids. The V end lost 4 bases, the J end lost 2 bases, and 9 bases lay between the germline ends. The CDR3 DNA sequence: TGTGCCAGCAGCCGGGACCCCACCTACGAGCAGTACTTC. It encodes CASSRDPTYEQYF.